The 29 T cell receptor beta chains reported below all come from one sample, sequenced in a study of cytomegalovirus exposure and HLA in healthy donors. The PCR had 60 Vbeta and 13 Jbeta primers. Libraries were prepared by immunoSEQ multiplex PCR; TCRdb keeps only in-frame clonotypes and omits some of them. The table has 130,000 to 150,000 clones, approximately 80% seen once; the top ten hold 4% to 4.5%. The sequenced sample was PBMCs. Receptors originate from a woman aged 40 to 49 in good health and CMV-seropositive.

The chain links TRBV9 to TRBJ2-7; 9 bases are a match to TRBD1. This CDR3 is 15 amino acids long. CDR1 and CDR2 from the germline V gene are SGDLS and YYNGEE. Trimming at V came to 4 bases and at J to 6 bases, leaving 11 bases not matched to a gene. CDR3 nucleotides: TGTGCCAGCAGCCCGGCCGGGACAGGGTTTCTCGAGCAGTACTTC. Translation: CASSPAGTGFLEQYF.

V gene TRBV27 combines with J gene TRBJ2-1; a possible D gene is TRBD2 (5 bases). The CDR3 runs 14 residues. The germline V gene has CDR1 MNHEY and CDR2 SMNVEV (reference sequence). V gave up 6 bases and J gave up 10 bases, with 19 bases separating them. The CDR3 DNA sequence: TGTGCCAGCAGGAGTGACTACTCCGGCCGAGAGCAGTTCTTC. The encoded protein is CASRSDYSGREQFF.

CDR3 amino acids: CASSFGQGARTGELFF. The DNA for the CDR3 is TGTGCCAGCAGCTTTGGGCAGGGGGCTCGAACCGGGGAGCTGTTTTTT. This rearrangement joins TRBV11-1 to TRBJ2-2; 8 bases match TRBD1. Germline V gene sequence: CDR1 SGHAT, CDR2 FQDESV (reference sequence). V gave up 3 bases and J gave up 5 bases; unmatched junction bases: 8. The CDR3 spans 16 residues.

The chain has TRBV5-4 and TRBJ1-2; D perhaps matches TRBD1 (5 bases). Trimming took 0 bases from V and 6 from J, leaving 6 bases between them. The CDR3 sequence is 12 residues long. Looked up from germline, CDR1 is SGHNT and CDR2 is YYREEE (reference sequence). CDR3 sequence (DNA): TGTGCCAGCAGCTTGGACAGGAATGGCTACACCTTC. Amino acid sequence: CASSLDRNGYTF.

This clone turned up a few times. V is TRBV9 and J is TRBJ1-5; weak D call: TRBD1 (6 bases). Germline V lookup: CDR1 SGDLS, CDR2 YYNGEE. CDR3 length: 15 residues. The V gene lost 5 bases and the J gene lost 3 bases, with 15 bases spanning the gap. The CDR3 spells CASSRTGTLNQPQHF. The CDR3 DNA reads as TGTGCCAGCAGTCGAACCGGGACACTCAATCAGCCCCAGCATTTT.

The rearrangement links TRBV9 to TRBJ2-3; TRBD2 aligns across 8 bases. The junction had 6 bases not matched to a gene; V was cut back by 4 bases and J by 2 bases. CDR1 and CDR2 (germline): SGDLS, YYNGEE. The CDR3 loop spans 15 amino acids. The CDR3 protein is CASSFSGTPTDTQYF. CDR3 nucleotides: TGTGCCAGCAGCTTTAGCGGGACACCCACAGATACGCAGTATTTT.

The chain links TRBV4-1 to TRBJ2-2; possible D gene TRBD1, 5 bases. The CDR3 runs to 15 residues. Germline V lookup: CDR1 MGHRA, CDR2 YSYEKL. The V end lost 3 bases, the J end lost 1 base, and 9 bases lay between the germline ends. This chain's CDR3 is CASSQIRVNTGELFF. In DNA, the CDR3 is TGCGCCAGCAGCCAGATCAGGGTGAACACCGGGGAGCTGTTTTTT.

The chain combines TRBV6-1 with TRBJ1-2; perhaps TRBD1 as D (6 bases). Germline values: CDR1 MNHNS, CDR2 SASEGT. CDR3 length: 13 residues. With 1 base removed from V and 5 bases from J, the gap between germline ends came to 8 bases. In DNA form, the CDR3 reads TGTGCCAGCAGTGAAGACAGGGAGTATGGCTACACCTTC. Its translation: CASSEDREYGYTF.

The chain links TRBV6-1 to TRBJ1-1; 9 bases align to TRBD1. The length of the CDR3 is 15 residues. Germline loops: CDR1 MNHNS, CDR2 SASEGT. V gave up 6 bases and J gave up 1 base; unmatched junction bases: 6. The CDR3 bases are TGTGCCAGCAGCCCAAGGACAGGGGCGAACACTGAAGCTTTCTTT. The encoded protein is CASSPRTGANTEAFF.

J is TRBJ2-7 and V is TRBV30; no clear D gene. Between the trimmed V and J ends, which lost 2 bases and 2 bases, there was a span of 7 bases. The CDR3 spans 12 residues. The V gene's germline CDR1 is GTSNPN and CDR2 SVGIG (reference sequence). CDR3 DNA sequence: TGTGCCTGGAGTCCAGTGACCTACGAGCAGTACTTC. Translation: CAWSPVTYEQYF.

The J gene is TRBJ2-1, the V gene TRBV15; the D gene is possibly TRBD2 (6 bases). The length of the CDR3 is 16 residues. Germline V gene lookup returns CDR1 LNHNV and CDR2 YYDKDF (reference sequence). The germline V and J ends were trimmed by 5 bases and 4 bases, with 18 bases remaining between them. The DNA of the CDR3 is TGTGCCACCAGCGGAAACCTAGCGTCGATATACAATGAGCAGTTCTTC. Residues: CATSGNLASIYNEQFF.

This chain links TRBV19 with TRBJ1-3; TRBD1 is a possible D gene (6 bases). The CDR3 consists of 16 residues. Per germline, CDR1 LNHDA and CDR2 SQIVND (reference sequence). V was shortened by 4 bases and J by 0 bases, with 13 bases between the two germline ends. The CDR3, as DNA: TGTGCCAGTAGTAGCCAGGGGCCAGACTCTGGAAACACCATATATTTT. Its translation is CASSSQGPDSGNTIYF.

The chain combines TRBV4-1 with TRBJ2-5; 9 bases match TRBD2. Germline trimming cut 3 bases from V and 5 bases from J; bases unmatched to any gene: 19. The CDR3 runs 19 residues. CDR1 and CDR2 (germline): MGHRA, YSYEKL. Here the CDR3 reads CASSQTRLSGGSRGETQYF. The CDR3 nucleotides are TGCGCCAGCAGCCAGACTCGGCTTAGCGGGGGAAGTAGAGGGGAGACCCAGTACTTC.

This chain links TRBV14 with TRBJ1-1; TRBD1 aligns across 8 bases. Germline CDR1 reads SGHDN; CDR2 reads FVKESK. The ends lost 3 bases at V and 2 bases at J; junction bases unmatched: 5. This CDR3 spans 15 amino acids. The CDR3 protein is CASSHPDRGNTEAFF. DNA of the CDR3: TGTGCCAGCAGCCACCCAGACAGGGGAAACACTGAAGCTTTCTTT.

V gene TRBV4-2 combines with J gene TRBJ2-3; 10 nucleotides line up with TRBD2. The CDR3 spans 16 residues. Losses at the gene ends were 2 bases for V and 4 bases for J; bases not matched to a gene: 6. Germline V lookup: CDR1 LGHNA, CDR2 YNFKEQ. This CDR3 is CASSQLSGGAADTQYF. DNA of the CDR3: TGTGCCAGCAGCCAACTAAGCGGGGGGGCCGCAGATACGCAGTATTTT.

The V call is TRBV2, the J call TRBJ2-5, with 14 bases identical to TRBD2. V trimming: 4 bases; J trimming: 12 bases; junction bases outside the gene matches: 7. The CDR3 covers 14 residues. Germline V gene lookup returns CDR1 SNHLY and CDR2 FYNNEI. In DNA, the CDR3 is TGTGCCAGCAGTGGACCGGGACTAGCGGGAGCTAAGTACTTC. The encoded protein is CASSGPGLAGAKYF.

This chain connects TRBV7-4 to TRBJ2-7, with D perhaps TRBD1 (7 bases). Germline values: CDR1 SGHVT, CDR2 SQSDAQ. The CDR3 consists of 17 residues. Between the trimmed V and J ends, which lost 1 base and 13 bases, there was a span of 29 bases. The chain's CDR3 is CASSLECRGAGSVLGYF. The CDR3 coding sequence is TGTGCCAGCAGCTTAGAATGCAGGGGGGCAGGGTCCGTCCTCGGTTACTTC.

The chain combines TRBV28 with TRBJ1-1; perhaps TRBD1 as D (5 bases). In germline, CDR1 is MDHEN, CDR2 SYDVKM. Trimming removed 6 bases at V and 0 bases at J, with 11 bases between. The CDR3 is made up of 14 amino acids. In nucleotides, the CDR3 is TGTGCCAGCAGCACCTGGGGCTTGAACACTGAAGCTTTCTTT. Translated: CASSTWGLNTEAFF.

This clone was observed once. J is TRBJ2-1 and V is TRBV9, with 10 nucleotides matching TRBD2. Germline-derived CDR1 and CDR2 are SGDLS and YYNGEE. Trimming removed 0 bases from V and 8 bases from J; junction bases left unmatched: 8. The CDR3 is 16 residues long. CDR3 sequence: CASSVGSSGGAHEQFF. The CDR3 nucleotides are TGTGCCAGCAGCGTAGGTTCCAGCGGGGGGGCCCATGAGCAGTTCTTC.

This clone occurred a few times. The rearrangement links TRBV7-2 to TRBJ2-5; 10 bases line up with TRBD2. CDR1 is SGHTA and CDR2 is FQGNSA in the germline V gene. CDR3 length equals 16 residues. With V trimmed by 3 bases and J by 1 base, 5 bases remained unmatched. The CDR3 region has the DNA TGTGCCAGCAGCTTCCCGGGACTAGCGCTCCAAGAGACCCAGTACTTC. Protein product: CASSFPGLALQETQYF.

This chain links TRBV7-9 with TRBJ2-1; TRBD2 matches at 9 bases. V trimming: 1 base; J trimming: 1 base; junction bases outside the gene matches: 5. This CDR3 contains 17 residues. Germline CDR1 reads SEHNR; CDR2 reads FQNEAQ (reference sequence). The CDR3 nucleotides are TGTGCCAGCAGCTTAGGGTCGAGCGGGAGGTCCTACAATGAGCAGTTCTTC. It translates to CASSLGSSGRSYNEQFF.

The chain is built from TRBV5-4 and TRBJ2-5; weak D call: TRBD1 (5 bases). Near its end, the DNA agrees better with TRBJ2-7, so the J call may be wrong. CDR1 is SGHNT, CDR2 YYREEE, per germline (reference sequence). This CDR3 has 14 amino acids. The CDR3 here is CASSLAGREGEQYF. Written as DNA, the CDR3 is TGTGCCAGCAGCTTGGCGGGCAGGGAAGGCGAGCAGTACTTC.

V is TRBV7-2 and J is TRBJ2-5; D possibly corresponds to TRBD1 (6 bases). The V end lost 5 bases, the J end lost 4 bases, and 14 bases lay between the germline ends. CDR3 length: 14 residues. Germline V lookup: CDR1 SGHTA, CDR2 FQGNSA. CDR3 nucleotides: TGTGCCAGCAGCCCCTTAAGAGGGGGAGAGACCCAGTACTTC. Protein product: CASSPLRGGETQYF.

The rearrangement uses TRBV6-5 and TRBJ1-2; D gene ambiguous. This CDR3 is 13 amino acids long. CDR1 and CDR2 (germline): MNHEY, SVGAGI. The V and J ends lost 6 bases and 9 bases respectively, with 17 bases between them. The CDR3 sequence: CASSSNTLRSYTF. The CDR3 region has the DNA TGTGCCAGCAGCTCAAACACGTTAAGAAGCTACACCTTC.

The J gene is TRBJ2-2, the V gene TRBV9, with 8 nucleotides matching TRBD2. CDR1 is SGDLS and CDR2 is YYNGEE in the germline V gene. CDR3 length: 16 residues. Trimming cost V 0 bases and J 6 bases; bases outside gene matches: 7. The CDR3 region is CASSVVPGLASGELFF. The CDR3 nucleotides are TGTGCCAGCAGCGTAGTCCCAGGACTAGCTTCCGGGGAGCTGTTTTTT.

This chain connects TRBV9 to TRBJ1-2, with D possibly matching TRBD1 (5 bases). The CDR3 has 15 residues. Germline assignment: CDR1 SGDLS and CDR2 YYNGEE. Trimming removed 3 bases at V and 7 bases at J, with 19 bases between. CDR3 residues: CASSEGPTESCGYTF. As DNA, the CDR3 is TGTGCCAGCAGCGAAGGACCGACAGAATCCTGTGGCTACACCTTC.

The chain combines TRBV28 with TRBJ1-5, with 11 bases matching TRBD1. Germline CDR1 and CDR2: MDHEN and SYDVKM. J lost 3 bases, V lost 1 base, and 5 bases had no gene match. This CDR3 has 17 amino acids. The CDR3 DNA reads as TGTGCCAGCAGTTTATCGGGGACAGGGGGATTCAATCAGCCCCAGCATTTT. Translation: CASSLSGTGGFNQPQHF.

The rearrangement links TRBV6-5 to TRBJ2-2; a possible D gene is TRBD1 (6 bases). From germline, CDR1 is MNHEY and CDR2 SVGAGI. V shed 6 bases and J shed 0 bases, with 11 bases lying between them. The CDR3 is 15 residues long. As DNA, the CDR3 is TGTGCCAGCAGGGACAACAGGGCGAACACCGGGGAGCTGTTTTTT. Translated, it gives CASRDNRANTGELFF.

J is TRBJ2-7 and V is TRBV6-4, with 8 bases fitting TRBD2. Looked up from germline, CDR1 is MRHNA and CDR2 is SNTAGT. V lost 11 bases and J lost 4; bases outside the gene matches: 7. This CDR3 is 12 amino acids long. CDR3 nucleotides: TGTGCCCGTCGAGCGGGGGAGTACGAGCAGTACTTC. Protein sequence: CARRAGEYEQYF.